The 14 T cell receptor beta chains listed next were all sequenced from one sample in a study of blood T cell repertoires in COVID-19. Measured with immunoSEQ multiplex PCR; TCRdb has only the in-frame clones, and not every one. The data contain 150,000 to 200,000 clones, 85% to 95% of them seen just once; the ten biggest clones take up roughly 2%. The sample comprised peripheral blood. Every receptor here comes from a woman aged 60-70 years with COVID-19, enrolled during active disease.

This chain joins TRBV18 and TRBJ2-1, with D possibly TRBD1 on 5 matching bases. From germline, CDR1 is KGHSH and CDR2 LQKENI. Trimming left V 3 bases short and J 7 bases short, with 7 bases between. The CDR3 extends over 12 amino acids. The CDR3 DNA reads TGTGCCAGCTCACCCAGGGATAATGAGCAGTTCTTC. This gives the protein CASSPRDNEQFF.

The chain carries TRBV7-3 and TRBJ1-1; 9 bases agree with TRBD1. CDR1 and CDR2 (germline): SGHTA, FQGTGA. The CDR3 has 14 residues. Trimming at V came to 2 bases and at J to 5 bases, leaving 3 bases not matched to a gene. The CDR3, as DNA: TGTGCCAGCAGCTTAGGGACAGGGTCGACTGAAGCTTTCTTT. Translation: CASSLGTGSTEAFF.

This clone was seen a few times. The chain links TRBV7-9 to TRBJ1-2, with a tentative D call TRBD1 (5 bases). CDR1 and CDR2 (germline): SEHNR, FQNEAQ (reference sequence). This CDR3 region has 14 residues. Trimming took 0 bases from V and 6 from J, leaving 11 bases between them. The CDR3 region is CASSLAWGVDGYTF. The DNA of the CDR3 is TGTGCCAGCAGCTTAGCGTGGGGGGTAGATGGCTACACCTTC.

The gene calls are TRBV5-1 and TRBJ2-7; maybe TRBD1 (5 bases). This CDR3 has 15 residues. The V gene's germline CDR1 is SGHRS and CDR2 YFSETQ. The V end lost 3 bases, the J end lost 5 bases, and 18 bases lay between the germline ends. CDR3 sequence: CASSSQGQGTHEQYF. DNA for the CDR3: TGCGCCAGCAGCTCTCAAGGCCAGGGAACCCACGAGCAGTACTTC.

J is TRBJ1-2 and V is TRBV12-3 or TRBV12-4; the D is unclear. This CDR3 region has 13 residues. Trimming stripped 3 bases from V and 4 bases from J, with 9 bases between. The CDR3 region has the DNA TGTGCCAGCAGTTTGGGCAGTATCTATGGCTACACCTTC. Amino acid sequence: CASSLGSIYGYTF.

The J gene is TRBJ1-5, the V gene TRBV5-5; tentative D call: TRBD1 (5 bases). Germline V gene sequence: CDR1 SGHKS, CDR2 YYEKEE (reference sequence). The CDR3 spans 14 residues. V shed 1 base and J shed 6 bases, with 11 bases lying between them. The CDR3 protein is CASSLYQGGQPQHF. The CDR3 DNA follows: TGTGCCAGCAGCTTGTATCAGGGTGGTCAGCCCCAGCATTTT.

The V call is TRBV4-2, the J call TRBJ2-3, with 10 bases that match TRBD2. The CDR3 loop spans 15 amino acids. Germline trimming cut 8 bases from V and 2 bases from J; bases unmatched to any gene: 7. CDR1 LGHNA and CDR2 YNFKEQ come from the germline V gene. CDR3 residues: CASGRTSGNTDTQYF. In DNA form, the CDR3 reads TGTGCCAGCGGCCGGACTAGCGGAAACACAGATACGCAGTATTTT.

The CDR3, as DNA: TGTGCCAGCACCCAGGGGCAGGGAAGTGAAAAACTGTTTTTT. Its protein product is CASTQGQGSEKLFF. V and J are TRBV7-2 and TRBJ1-4, with a tentative D call TRBD1 (6 bases). This CDR3 comprises 14 residues. V was clipped by 7 bases and J by 7 bases, with 16 bases between them. CDR1 SGHTA and CDR2 FQGNSA come from the germline V gene.

V usage is TRBV5-6 and J usage is TRBJ1-5; the match to TRBD1 covers 8 bases. Germline CDR1 reads SGHDT; CDR2 reads YYEEEE. V was pared by 3 bases and J by 6 bases, with 11 bases of the junction left unmatched. CDR3 length equals 16 residues. The chain's CDR3 is CASSSGTGVVTQPQHF. Written as DNA, the CDR3 is TGTGCCAGCAGCTCGGGGACAGGAGTTGTAACTCAGCCCCAGCATTTT.

J is TRBJ2-1 and V is TRBV7-8; possible D gene TRBD1, 7 bases. The CDR3 spans 15 residues. In germline, CDR1 is SGHVS, CDR2 FQNEAQ. V gave up 2 bases and J gave up 5 bases, with 13 bases separating them. CDR3 protein: CASSLKTGTHNEQFF. The DNA for the CDR3 is TGTGCCAGCAGCTTAAAGACAGGGACTCACAATGAGCAGTTCTTC.

The gene calls are TRBV10-3 and TRBJ1-1, with TRBD1 matching over 10 bases. V was pared by 6 bases and J by 4 bases, with 2 bases of the junction left unmatched. The germline V gene encodes CDR1 ENHRY and CDR2 SYGVKD. This CDR3 has 13 amino acids. The CDR3 region is CAIRRTGGTEAFF. CDR3 DNA: TGTGCCATCAGACGGACAGGGGGCACTGAAGCTTTCTTT.

This chain uses TRBV5-1 with TRBJ1-3; 8 positions agree with TRBD1. The J segment lost 4 bases and the V segment lost 3 bases, leaving 6 bases of the junction unmatched. CDR1 is SGHRS and CDR2 is YFSETQ in the germline V gene. CDR3 size: 15 residues. The chain's CDR3 is CASSSSRDRGNTIYF. DNA of the CDR3: TGCGCCAGCAGCTCCTCCCGGGACAGGGGAAACACCATATATTTT.

The CDR3 spells CASSLDRYTDTQYF. The CDR3 DNA reads TGTGCCAGCAGCTTAGATCGCTATACAGATACGCAGTATTTT. The J gene is TRBJ2-3, the V gene TRBV11-3, with D unresolved. This CDR3 comprises 14 residues. Germline-derived CDR1 and CDR2 are SGHNT and YENEEA. V lost 0 bases to trimming and J lost 3 bases, with 7 bases between them.

The chain has TRBV15 and TRBJ1-2; a weak D match, TRBD1 (5 bases). Trimming cost V 2 bases and J 8 bases, with 15 bases left between them. The CDR3 totals 14 residues. CDR1 and CDR2 from the germline V gene are LNHNV and YYDKDF (reference sequence). CDR3 protein: CATSRQGEGGGYTF. DNA of the CDR3: TGTGCCACCAGCAGACAGGGTGAGGGAGGCGGCTACACCTTC.